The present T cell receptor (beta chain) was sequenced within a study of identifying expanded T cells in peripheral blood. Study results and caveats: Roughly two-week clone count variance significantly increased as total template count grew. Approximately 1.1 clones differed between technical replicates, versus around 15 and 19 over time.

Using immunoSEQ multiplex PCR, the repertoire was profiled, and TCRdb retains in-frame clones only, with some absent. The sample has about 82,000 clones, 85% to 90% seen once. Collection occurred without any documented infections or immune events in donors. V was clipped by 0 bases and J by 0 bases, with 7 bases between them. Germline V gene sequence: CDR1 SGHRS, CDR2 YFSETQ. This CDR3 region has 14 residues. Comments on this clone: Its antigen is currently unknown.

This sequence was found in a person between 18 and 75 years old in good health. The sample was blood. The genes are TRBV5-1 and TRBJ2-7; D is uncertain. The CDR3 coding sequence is TGCGCCAGCAGCTTGGGCGGAAACTCCTACGAGCAGTACTTC. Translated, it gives CASSLGGNSYEQYF.